Below are 28 T cell receptor beta chains sequenced from a single sample in a study of cytomegalovirus exposure and HLA in healthy donors. The PCR made use of 60 Vbeta and 13 Jbeta primers. Generated by immunoSEQ multiplex PCR, the TCRdb table keeps only in-frame clones and is missing some. The table includes 100,000 to 150,000 clones, under 12% detected once. The specimen was PBMCs. The source of these receptors is a woman between 18 and 29 years old in good health and CMV-seropositive.

This clone was seen only a few times. V gene TRBV6-1 combines with J gene TRBJ1-5; D is ambiguous. Germline-derived CDR1 and CDR2 are MNHNS and SASEGT. CDR3 size: 14 residues. The germline V and J ends were trimmed by 4 bases and 5 bases, with 12 bases remaining between them. CDR3 in DNA: TGTGCCAGCAGTGGAAGTACTCAGGATCAGCCCCAGCATTTT. Its translation is CASSGSTQDQPQHF.

This chain links TRBV19 with TRBJ1-5; maybe TRBD1 (5 bases). Germline values: CDR1 LNHDA, CDR2 SQIVND (reference sequence). This CDR3 contains 15 residues. Trimming shortened V by 6 bases and J by 4 bases, and 16 bases separated the two germline ends. The CDR3 DNA sequence: TGTGCCAGTAGCCGGTGGGGGGAAACTAATCAGCCCCAGCATTTT. This sequence encodes CASSRWGETNQPQHF.

This chain links TRBV28 with TRBJ2-3; TRBD2 aligns across 7 bases. CDR3 length: 14 amino acids. Germline V CDR1 and CDR2: MDHEN, SYDVKM. The V gene end was trimmed by 4 bases and the J gene end by 6 bases; junction bases not matched to a gene: 7. This chain's CDR3 is CASSYGLEPDTQYF. The CDR3 nucleotides read TGTGCCAGCAGTTACGGACTAGAGCCGGATACGCAGTATTTT. Full variable domain (missing parts from reference TRBV28 and TRBJ2-3): DVKVTQSSRYLVKRTGEKVFLECVQDMDHENMFWYRQDPGLGLRLIYFSYDVKMKEKGDIPEGYSVSREKKERFSLILESASTNQTSMYLCASSYGLEPDTQYFGPGTRLTVL.

The chain combines TRBV4-1 with TRBJ1-1, with TRBD1 matching over 9 bases. CDR3 length equals 18 residues. J lost 2 bases, V lost 1 base, and 11 bases had no gene match. CDR1 and CDR2 from the germline V gene are MGHRA and YSYEKL. CDR3 region: CASSQGYSTGGQNTEAFF. The CDR3 DNA sequence: TGCGCCAGCAGCCAAGGTTACTCCACAGGGGGCCAAAACACTGAAGCTTTCTTT.

The chain combines TRBV28 with TRBJ2-3, with TRBD1 matching 7 bases. Germline-derived CDR1 and CDR2 are MDHEN and SYDVKM. The CDR3 runs 14 residues. With V trimmed by 3 bases and J by 4 bases, 4 bases remained unmatched. CDR3 in amino acids: CASSFIQGADTQYF. CDR3 sequence (DNA): TGTGCCAGCAGTTTTATCCAGGGGGCAGATACGCAGTATTTT.

The chain employs TRBV19 and TRBJ1-5, with TRBD1 as a possible D gene (5 bases). CDR1 is LNHDA and CDR2 is SQIVND in the germline V gene (reference sequence). V was cut by 3 bases and J by 4 bases, with 10 bases left in between. CDR3 length: 14 amino acids. This CDR3 is CASSIRAGNQPQHF. CDR3 bases: TGTGCCAGTAGTATTAGGGCAGGGAATCAGCCCCAGCATTTT. The full variable domain, rest sourced from reference TRBV19 and TRBJ1-5, is DGGITQSPKYLFRKEGQNVTLSCEQNLNHDAMYWYRQDPGQGLRLIYYSQIVNDFQKGDIAEGYSVSREKKESFPLTVTSAQKNPTAFYLCASSIRAGNQPQHFGDGTRLSIL.

This clone turned up a few times. This rearrangement joins TRBV18 to TRBJ2-3; 8 bases map to TRBD1. The CDR3 consists of 16 residues. V shed 3 bases, J shed 0 bases, and the junction held 5 bases outside the gene matches. CDR1 KGHSH and CDR2 LQKENI come from the germline V gene. This CDR3 is CASSPGTGASTDTQYF. DNA for the CDR3: TGTGCCAGCTCACCCGGGACAGGCGCCAGCACAGATACGCAGTATTTT.

The table lists this clone with a few counts. The chain links TRBV9 to TRBJ2-1, with TRBD2 matching 9 bases. Germline CDR1 is SGDLS and CDR2 is YYNGEE. V lost 4 bases to trimming and J lost 0 bases; unmatched junction nucleotides: 5. The CDR3 spans 16 residues. The CDR3 spells CASSSSSGSSYNEQFF. The CDR3 region has the DNA TGTGCCAGCAGCTCCAGTAGCGGGAGCTCCTACAATGAGCAGTTCTTC.

This clone has only a few counts. V is TRBV18 and J is TRBJ2-3; TRBD1 matches at 7 bases. The CDR3 covers 16 residues. V lost 6 bases, J lost 0 bases, and 9 bases stayed unmatched. Per germline, CDR1 KGHSH and CDR2 LQKENI. CDR3 bases: TGTGCCAGCTCGCCGGGACAGTCCGCTAGCACAGATACGCAGTATTTT. Translating gives CASSPGQSASTDTQYF.

In its sample, this clone was seen once. In nucleotides, the CDR3 is TGTGCCAGTACCCCGGGGGGTTATGAGCAGTTCTTC. It is translated as CASTPGGYEQFF. The rearrangement uses TRBV19 and TRBJ2-1; the match to TRBD2 covers 7 bases. The J segment lost 8 bases and the V segment lost 7 bases, leaving 5 bases of the junction unmatched. The length of the CDR3 is 12 residues. In germline, CDR1 is LNHDA, CDR2 SQIVND (reference sequence).

This clone was observed a few times. The chain joins TRBV28 to TRBJ1-2; 10 nucleotides match TRBD1. The V gene end was trimmed by 6 bases and the J gene end by 4 bases; junction bases not matched to a gene: 5. The CDR3 is 14 amino acids. CDR1 is MDHEN, CDR2 SYDVKM, per germline. Here the CDR3 reads CASSLDRGTYGYTF. CDR3 sequence (DNA): TGTGCCAGCAGCCTGGACAGGGGGACCTATGGCTACACCTTC.

There are a few counts of this clone. This rearrangement joins TRBV7-3 to TRBJ1-1, with D perhaps matching TRBD1 (5 bases). Trimming cost V 2 bases and J 1 base, with 11 bases left between them. Per germline, CDR1 SGHTA and CDR2 FQGTGA. The CDR3 spans 15 residues. The CDR3 nucleotides are TGTGCCAGCAGCTTATATAGGGGTGGGAACACTGAAGCTTTCTTT. This translates into CASSLYRGGNTEAFF.

In its sample, this clone was seen a few times. V usage is TRBV4-2 and J usage is TRBJ1-3, with 9 bases fitting TRBD1. CDR3 length: 16 amino acids. The germline V gene has CDR1 LGHNA and CDR2 YNFKEQ. Trimming removed 1 base from V and 4 bases from J; junction bases left unmatched: 5. CDR3 DNA: TGTGCCAGCAGCCAAGGATCACAGGGGGCAGGAAACACCATATATTTT. Protein product: CASSQGSQGAGNTIYF.

This clone was counted a few times. The rearrangement links TRBV5-4 to TRBJ2-1; D is perhaps TRBD1 (6 bases). V was pared by 3 bases and J by 6 bases, with 22 bases between. The CDR3 runs 17 residues. From germline, CDR1 is SGHNT and CDR2 YYREEE (reference sequence). As DNA, the CDR3 is TGTGCCAGCAGCTGGGGGCAGTTAGTAGCTGCGGGCAATGAGCAGTTCTTC. This codes for CASSWGQLVAAGNEQFF.

This clone occurred a few times. The chain is built from TRBV29-1 and TRBJ1-2; a weak D match, TRBD1 (6 bases). From germline, CDR1 is SQVTM and CDR2 ANQGSEA. The CDR3 contains 11 residues. V lost 4 bases, J lost 7 bases, and 10 bases lay in between. The CDR3 DNA follows: TGCAGCGTTGGCCAGGGGTCTGGCTACACCTTC. It translates to CSVGQGSGYTF.

As regards this clone: Other nucleotide sequences in the sample specify the same CDR3. This chain connects TRBV6-1 to TRBJ2-7; 8 bases are shared with TRBD1. Germline V CDR1 and CDR2: MNHNS, SASEGT. Trimming took 5 bases from V and 2 from J; bases not matched to a gene: 8. This CDR3 region has 15 residues. The CDR3 sequence is CASSRATGGPYEQYF. The CDR3 DNA reads as TGTGCCAGCAGTCGAGCCACAGGGGGACCCTACGAGCAGTACTTC.

This clone has only a few counts. The chain links TRBV11-3 to TRBJ1-4, with D hard to call. There are 16 residues in the CDR3. Germline values: CDR1 SGHNT, CDR2 YENEEA. V gave up 2 bases and J gave up 2 bases, with 12 bases separating them. This CDR3 is CASSLREPATNEKLFF. The CDR3 nucleotides read TGTGCCAGCAGCTTACGGGAACCTGCGACTAATGAAAAACTGTTTTTT.

This clone was observed a few times. This sequence joins TRBV2 and TRBJ2-7, with D perhaps TRBD1 (6 bases). Germline-derived CDR1 and CDR2 are SNHLY and FYNNEI. The CDR3 spans 13 residues. Trimming removed 10 bases from V and 1 base from J, with 14 bases in between. In nucleotides, the CDR3 is TGTGCCACTTCCGTAGGGGGATCCTACGAGCAGTACTTC. Protein sequence: CATSVGGSYEQYF.

This clone was counted only a few times. The V call is TRBV11-3, the J call TRBJ2-5; the match to TRBD2 covers 8 bases. The V segment lost 5 bases and the J segment 2 bases; nucleotides outside the gene matches: 13. Germline CDR1 reads SGHNT; CDR2 reads YENEEA. The CDR3 covers 17 residues. DNA of the CDR3: TGTGCCAGCAGCCCGGTGGGGACTAGATCTACTCAAGAGACCCAGTACTTC. Residues: CASSPVGTRSTQETQYF. The whole variable domain, filled in from reference TRBV11-3 and TRBJ2-5, reads EAGVVQSPRYKIIEKKQPVAFWCNPISGHNTLYWYLQNLGQGPELLIRYENEEAVDDSQLPKDRFSAERLKGVDSTLKIQPAELGDSAVYLCASSPVGTRSTQETQYFGPGTRLLVL.

This clone was recorded a few times. This chain connects TRBV6-1 to TRBJ2-2; 9 positions match TRBD1. The germline V gene encodes CDR1 MNHNS and CDR2 SASEGT. The CDR3 is 14 residues long. V gave up 11 bases and J gave up 7 bases; unmatched junction bases: 11. The DNA of the CDR3 is TGTGCCCTCCGGGACAGGGTCGAGGTCGGGGAGCTGTTTTTT. As protein: CALRDRVEVGELFF.

This clone showed up just a few times. The chain couples TRBV28 to TRBJ1-2; the match to TRBD1 covers 7 bases. The CDR3 extends over 14 amino acids. CDR1 MDHEN and CDR2 SYDVKM come from the germline V gene. With 2 bases clipped from V and 8 bases from J, the junction kept 8 bases outside the gene matches. CDR3 bases: TGTGCCAGCAGTTTAAAAGGGGGCGCCGGCGGCTACACCTTC. This codes for CASSLKGGAGGYTF.

This clone qualifies as medium-sized. The CDR3 spells CASSQVSENYGYTF. The CDR3 region has the DNA TGTGCCAGCAGCCAAGTTTCCGAGAACTATGGCTACACCTTC. V usage is TRBV4-2 and J usage is TRBJ1-2; D is uncertain. Deletions cut 1 base from V and 2 bases from J, with 8 bases between. The germline CDR1 and CDR2 sequences are LGHNA and YNFKEQ. The CDR3 spans 14 residues.

This clone has a handful of counts. The chain employs TRBV4-1 and TRBJ2-1; 9 nucleotides align to TRBD2. This CDR3 spans 21 amino acids. Germline-derived CDR1 and CDR2 are MGHRA and YSYEKL. With V trimmed by 0 bases and J by 0 bases, 15 bases remained unmatched. This CDR3 reads CASSQDRASGIGESSYNEQFF. The CDR3 DNA is TGCGCCAGCAGCCAAGATCGTGCTAGCGGGATTGGGGAAAGCTCCTACAATGAGCAGTTCTTC.

The J gene is TRBJ2-2, the V gene TRBV4-1; 15 bases map to TRBD2. This CDR3 region has 20 residues. V trimming: 3 bases; J trimming: 5 bases; junction bases outside the gene matches: 13. The germline V gene has CDR1 MGHRA and CDR2 YSYEKL. CDR3 sequence (DNA): TGCGCCAGCAGCCATGGGACTAGCGGGAGGACCCGAGGATGGACCGGGGAGCTGTTTTTT. Residues: CASSHGTSGRTRGWTGELFF.

This CDR3 is CASRSRAGDSNYGYTF. The DNA for the CDR3 is TGTGCCAGCAGATCCCGGGCAGGGGACAGTAACTATGGCTACACCTTC. The chain has TRBV28 and TRBJ1-2; 7 bases align to TRBD1. The CDR3 contains 16 residues. Germline V gene data show CDR1 as MDHEN and CDR2 as SYDVKM. The J segment lost 1 base and the V segment lost 6 bases, leaving 11 bases of the junction unmatched.

Here the CDR3 reads CASTGGKNIQYF. The CDR3 DNA sequence: TGTGCCAGCACCGGGGGCAAAAACATTCAGTACTTC. This chain links TRBV2 with TRBJ2-4; D is possibly TRBD2 (6 bases). The V and J ends lost 7 bases and 3 bases respectively, with 7 bases between them. The CDR3 length is 12 residues. Germline V CDR1 and CDR2: SNHLY, FYNNEI. Looking up the rest from reference TRBV2 and TRBJ2-4 gives the full variable domain: EPEVTQTPSHQVTQMGQEVILRCVPISNHLYFYWYRQILGQKVEFLVSFYNNEISEKSEIFDDQFSVERPDGSNFTLKIRSTKLEDSAMYFCASTGGKNIQYFGAGTRLSVL.

This chain joins TRBV11-3 and TRBJ2-3; 10 bases agree with TRBD2. V was clipped by 1 base and J by 2 bases; unmatched bases: 3. Germline CDR1 and CDR2: SGHNT and YENEEA. The CDR3 has 16 amino acids. The chain's CDR3 is CASSLGLAGNTDTQYF. The CDR3, as DNA: TGTGCCAGCAGCTTAGGACTAGCGGGTAACACAGATACGCAGTATTTT.

The chain recombines TRBV15 with TRBJ1-5, with a weak D call TRBD1 (6 bases). Germline V CDR1 and CDR2: LNHNV, YYDKDF (reference sequence). The CDR3 is 17 residues long. The V gene lost 3 bases and the J gene lost 2 bases, with 17 bases spanning the gap. The CDR3 is CATSRDHLGAGNQPQHF. Written as DNA, the CDR3 is TGTGCCACCAGCAGGGATCATTTGGGGGCAGGCAATCAGCCCCAGCATTTT.